This TCR beta chain is from a study of T cell clonality in common variable immunodeficiency. TCRdb's table, derived via immunoSEQ multiplex PCR, lists solely in-frame clones and lacks some. Altogether approximately 12,000 clones were found in the sample, and no singletons occur. V trimming: 5 bases; J trimming: 9 bases; junction bases outside the gene matches: 11. Germline lookup yields CDR1 SEHNR and CDR2 FQNEAQ (reference sequence). The CDR3 spans 15 residues. Regarding the study as a whole: In common variable immunodeficiency, TCR beta chains reportedly carried fewer deletions and N-nucleotide insertions.

This clone was picked up a small number of times. The antigen remains undetermined. The read terminates 3 residues before the CDR3 end, so the remaining end is supplied by the germline J gene. CVID meant reduced serum IgG, IgA and/or IgM plus specific antibody deficiency. The specimen sequenced was peripheral blood mononuclear cells. The chain combines TRBV7-9 with TRBJ2-1; 9 positions agree with TRBD1. The sequence was obtained from a human donor with common variable immunodeficiency. CDR3 residues: CASSQTGTGYAEQFF. The covered CDR3 bases are TGTGCCAGCAGCCAAACCGGGACAGGGTATGCTGAG. The full variable domain, with the rest looked up from reference TRBV7-9 and TRBJ2-1, is DTGVSQNPRHKITKRGQNVTFRCDPISEHNRLYWYRQTLGQGPEFLTYFQNEAQLEKSRLLSDRFSAERPKGSFSTLEIQRTEQGDSAMYLCASSQTGTGYAEQFFGPGTRLTVL.